This T cell receptor beta chain was obtained from a study of long-term antiretroviral therapy in people with HIV. The assay, immunoSEQ v3.0, was run at survey level. TCRdb keeps only in-frame clones here, not all; method: immunoSEQ multiplex PCR. The sample shows around 20,000 clones, around 79% of them seen only once. V lost 7 bases and J lost 3, with 20 bases in between. CDR1 SGHTS and CDR2 YDEGEE come from the germline V gene. CDR3 size: 15 residues. Cryopreserved PBMC samples of roughly 0.85-10 million cells were used for DNA extraction. The sequence was obtained from a man in his late teens or twenties with HIV. J is TRBJ2-7 and V is TRBV5-8; the D is unclear. The sample was unsorted PBMCs, taken at the start of antiretroviral therapy, before treatment. As DNA, the CDR3 is TGTGCCAGCGGCCTAGGCCAACTCAACGTCTACGAGCAGTACTTC. Translation: CASGLGQLNVYEQYF.